This T cell receptor (beta chain) was recorded in a study of blood T cell repertoires in COVID-19. In the original processing: Reference gene primers were amplified, and this amplification served to estimate nucleated cell counts. TCRdb keeps only in-frame clones here, not all; method: immunoSEQ multiplex PCR. That table is the source of V, J and clone size, and D and trimming were worked out from the DNA. This table has over 250,000 clones, about 73% appearing once. This CDR3 spans 14 amino acids. Between the trimmed V and J ends, which lost 5 bases and 4 bases, there was a span of 11 bases. Germline CDR1 is LNHDA and CDR2 is SQIVND (reference sequence).

The source is an elderly woman with acute or convalescent COVID-19. The sequencing sample was made of peripheral blood. The chain has TRBV19 and TRBJ2-2, with D tentatively TRBD1 (6 bases). CDR3 amino acids: CASSVNRATGELFF. CDR3 nucleotide sequence: TGTGCCAGTAGTGTGAACAGGGCCACCGGGGAGCTGTTTTTT.